The 20 T cell receptor beta chains presented below share a single source sample, sequenced in a study of cytomegalovirus exposure and HLA in healthy donors. The PCR had 60 Vbeta and 13 Jbeta primers. Libraries were prepared by immunoSEQ multiplex PCR; TCRdb keeps only in-frame clonotypes and omits some of them. The top ten hold less than 15% of the sample, which has about 150,000 clones, approximately 78% seen once. The source material was PBMCs. These receptor sequences come from a woman between 50 and 59 years old in good health and CMV-seropositive.

The chain employs TRBV6-6 and TRBJ1-6; TRBD1 agrees at 7 bases. CDR1 is MNHNY and CDR2 is SVGAGI in the germline V gene (reference sequence). The trim removed 2 bases at V and 3 bases at J, leaving 1 base unmatched. The CDR3 runs to 15 residues. CDR3 DNA: TGTGCCAGCAGTTACACAGGGGACTATAATTCACCCCTCCACTTT. As protein: CASSYTGDYNSPLHF.

V and J are TRBV11-1 and TRBJ2-3, with 7 bases identical to TRBD1. Germline V lookup: CDR1 SGHAT, CDR2 FQDESV (reference sequence). The CDR3 totals 14 residues. Trimming at V came to 6 bases and at J to 5 bases, leaving 8 bases not matched to a gene. DNA for the CDR3: TGTGCCAGCAGTTATGACTGGGACAGAGATACGCAGTATTTT. Protein product: CASSYDWDRDTQYF.

The gene calls are TRBV29-1 and TRBJ2-2, with TRBD1 matching over 12 bases. This CDR3 is 13 amino acids long. V was pared by 7 bases and J by 6 bases, with 3 bases of the junction left unmatched. Germline V gene data show CDR1 as SQVTM and CDR2 as ANQGSEA. In DNA form, the CDR3 reads TGCAGCGCTGGGACAGGGGGCTCCGGGGAGCTGTTTTTT. It specifies CSAGTGGSGELFF.

The chain couples TRBV7-3 to TRBJ2-3, with 7 positions matching TRBD1. There are 15 residues in the CDR3. CDR1 SGHTA and CDR2 FQGTGA come from the germline V gene. V shed 4 bases, J shed 0 bases, and the junction held 4 bases outside the gene matches. The CDR3 DNA reads TGTGCCAGCAGCTCCAGGGGGTCTAGCACAGATACGCAGTATTTT. Its protein product is CASSSRGSSTDTQYF.

The J gene is TRBJ2-2, the V gene TRBV13; D is perhaps TRBD2 (5 bases). Trimming took off 0 bases at V and 4 bases at J, with 9 bases between the two ends. The CDR3 is 15 amino acids. CDR1 is PRHDT, CDR2 FYEKMQ, per germline (reference sequence). CDR3 coding DNA: TGTGCCAGCAGCTTAGGAAGCGGTGTCACCGGGGAGCTGTTTTTT. Translated: CASSLGSGVTGELFF.

J is TRBJ2-3 and V is TRBV15, with TRBD1 matching 11 bases. This CDR3 has 14 amino acids. Trimming took 8 bases from V and 3 from J; bases not matched to a gene: 4. Germline CDR1 LNHNV, CDR2 YYDKDF (reference sequence). CDR3 sequence reads: CATCGDRGTDTQYF. The CDR3 DNA is TGTGCCACCTGTGGGGACAGGGGGACAGATACGCAGTATTTT. Supplemented by reference TRBV15 and TRBJ2-3, the full variable domain reads DAMVIQNPRYQVTQFGKPVTLSCSQTLNHNVMYWYQQKSSQAPKLLFHYYDKDFNNEADTPDNFQSRRPNTSFCFLDIRSPGLGDTAMYLCATCGDRGTDTQYFGPGTRLTVL.

The chain recombines TRBV7-2 with TRBJ1-1; D may be TRBD1 (5 bases). With 2 bases removed from V and 7 bases from J, the gap between germline ends came to 11 bases. The CDR3 is 13 residues long. From germline, CDR1 is SGHTA and CDR2 FQGNSA. For the CDR3, the DNA is TGTGCCAGCAGCTTATGGGAGGGGAGTGAAGCTTTCTTT. It specifies CASSLWEGSEAFF.

Only one count was recorded for this clone. The chain uses TRBV15 and TRBJ1-5; D gene uncertain. Trimming removed 5 bases at V and 5 bases at J, with 10 bases between. This CDR3 spans 13 amino acids. In germline, CDR1 is LNHNV, CDR2 YYDKDF (reference sequence). The CDR3 DNA follows: TGTGCCACCAGCGAAGCCCGCCATCAGCCCCAGCATTTT. It yields the protein CATSEARHQPQHF.

The chain employs TRBV18 and TRBJ1-1; D not resolved. Germline CDR1 KGHSH, CDR2 LQKENI. Trimming took 0 bases from V and 0 from J, leaving 5 bases between them. The CDR3 totals 14 residues. The CDR3: CASSPPSLNTEAFF. CDR3 DNA: TGTGCCAGCTCACCACCGAGTTTGAACACTGAAGCTTTCTTT.

The chain couples TRBV6-1 to TRBJ2-2; 9 bases map to TRBD2. The germline V gene encodes CDR1 MNHNS and CDR2 SASEGT. The CDR3 length is 14 residues. Unmatched junction bases numbered 7, after V lost 7 bases and J lost 7 bases. In DNA, the CDR3 is TGTGCCAGCATTCCTAGCGGGGTGATCGGGGAGCTGTTTTTT. This translates into CASIPSGVIGELFF.

The chain joins TRBV29-1 to TRBJ1-5; D is unresolved. Germline V lookup: CDR1 SQVTM, CDR2 ANQGSEA. The CDR3 totals 12 residues. Trimming removed 7 bases from V and 0 bases from J, with 7 bases in between. This CDR3 is CSAPVSNQPQHF. CDR3 DNA sequence: TGCAGCGCCCCGGTTAGCAATCAGCCCCAGCATTTT.

This clone has a handful of counts. This sequence joins TRBV5-4 and TRBJ2-5; TRBD2 agrees at 8 bases. V lost 4 bases to trimming and J lost 5 bases; unmatched junction nucleotides: 7. Germline V gives CDR1 SGHNT, CDR2 YYREEE (reference sequence). The CDR3 is made up of 14 amino acids. The CDR3 is CASSPGGAHETQYF. CDR3 in DNA: TGTGCCAGCAGCCCCGGGGGGGCCCATGAGACCCAGTACTTC. Drawing the rest from reference TRBV5-4 and TRBJ2-5, the complete variable domain is ETGVTQSPTHLIKTRGQQVTLRCSSQSGHNTVSWYQQALGQGPQFIFQYYREEENGRGNFPPRFSGLQFPNYSSELNVNALELDDSALYLCASSPGGAHETQYFGPGTRLLVL.

CDR3 loop: CASSLSSGAVTEAFF. The DNA for the CDR3 is TGTGCCAGCAGCCTATCTAGCGGTGCCGTCACTGAAGCTTTCTTT. This chain links TRBV7-9 with TRBJ1-1, with D unresolved. The CDR3 has 15 amino acids. From germline, CDR1 is SEHNR and CDR2 FQNEAQ (reference sequence). V was clipped by 5 bases and J by 4 bases, with 17 bases between them.

The chain carries TRBV9 and TRBJ1-4; 11 bases match TRBD1. The trim removed 0 bases at V and 2 bases at J, leaving 6 bases unmatched. This CDR3 is 18 amino acids long. Germline V lookup: CDR1 SGDLS, CDR2 YYNGEE. The CDR3 region has the DNA TGTGCCAGCAGCGTAGGATCTGGGACAGGGGGGACTAATGAAAAACTGTTTTTT. As protein: CASSVGSGTGGTNEKLFF.

The gene calls are TRBV29-1 and TRBJ1-5; D perhaps matches TRBD1 (6 bases). The CDR3 totals 15 residues. Germline values: CDR1 SQVTM, CDR2 ANQGSEA. V was pared by 5 bases and J by 0 bases, with 14 bases between. The CDR3 protein is CSVTSGGDSNQPQHF. The DNA of the CDR3 is TGCAGCGTTACCTCGGGGGGCGATAGCAATCAGCCCCAGCATTTT.

The chain links TRBV6-5 to TRBJ1-1, with TRBD1 as a possible D gene (5 bases). CDR1 is MNHEY and CDR2 is SVGAGI in the germline V gene. This CDR3 region has 14 residues. Trimming stripped 6 bases from V and 1 base from J, with 12 bases between. The CDR3 coding sequence is TGTGCCAGCAGCCCCTCAAGGGGGAACACTGAAGCTTTCTTT. Its protein product is CASSPSRGNTEAFF.

The chain employs TRBV11-2 and TRBJ1-3; possibly TRBD1 for D (5 bases). Germline CDR1 and CDR2: SGHAT and FQNNGV. The CDR3 spans 16 residues. The V gene lost 1 base and the J gene lost 0 bases, with 10 bases spanning the gap. CDR3 region: CASSLVGGSSGNTIYF. CDR3 nucleotide sequence: TGTGCCAGCAGCTTAGTCGGGGGGAGCTCTGGAAACACCATATATTTT.

The table lists this clone with a count of one. The chain has TRBV7-3 and TRBJ2-3; D is uncertain. V was trimmed by 2 bases and J by 0 bases, leaving 6 bases between them. This CDR3 comprises 14 residues. Germline CDR1 reads SGHTA; CDR2 reads FQGTGA. CDR3 in amino acids: CASSLVPSTDTQYF. DNA for the CDR3: TGTGCCAGCAGCTTAGTCCCTAGCACAGATACGCAGTATTTT.

J is TRBJ2-3 and V is TRBV11-1; TRBD2 matches 8 bases. V shed 6 bases and J 5 bases; nucleotides not matched to a gene: 13. Per germline, CDR1 SGHAT and CDR2 FQDESV (reference sequence). This CDR3 contains 16 residues. CDR3 bases: TGTGCCAGCAGTTCTGCGGGAGCGGGGGCCTTAGATACGCAGTATTTT. Translating gives CASSSAGAGALDTQYF.

The genes are TRBV18 and TRBJ2-7; tentative D call: TRBD1 (6 bases). Trimming left V 0 bases short and J 0 bases short, with 12 bases between. In germline, CDR1 is KGHSH, CDR2 LQKENI. The CDR3 totals 16 residues. The CDR3 protein is CASSPPYRVSSYEQYF. Written as DNA, the CDR3 is TGTGCCAGCTCACCACCCTACAGGGTTAGCTCCTACGAGCAGTACTTC.